These 7 T cell receptor beta chains came from one sample sequenced in a study of identical twins. TCRdb recomputed calls from the 5' RACE reads with MiXCR, one row per CDR3 protein. Of some 1,700,000 distinct CDR3 sequences listed, about 31% were seen once; the top ten hold approximately 0.25%. Sequenced material: cord blood. The receptors originated from a newborn girl in good health.

About this clonotype: This may arise from a read error, as a much more abundant clone is one base away. The gene calls are TRBV12-3 or TRBV12-4 and TRBJ2-7; D is unclear. The CDR3 is made up of 12 amino acids. Trimming shortened V by 3 bases and J by 2 bases, and 5 bases separated the two germline ends. CDR3 DNA: TGTGCCAGCAGTTTTTACACCTACGAGCAGTACTTC. This codes for CASSFYTYEQYF.

The V call is TRBV30, the J call TRBJ1-2; no definite D call. CDR1 is GTSNPN and CDR2 is SVGIG in the germline V gene (reference sequence). Between the trimmed V and J ends, which lost 0 bases and 1 base, there was a span of 12 bases. There are 15 residues in the CDR3. The DNA of the CDR3 is TGTGCCTGGAGTGTTACTGGAGGTTATAACTATGGCTACACCTTC. Protein sequence: CAWSVTGGYNYGYTF. The full variable domain, its missing parts supplied by reference TRBV30 and TRBJ1-2, is SQTIHQWPATLVQPVGSPLSLECTVEGTSNPNLYWYRQAAGRGLQLLFYSVGIGQISSEVPQNLSASRPQDRQFILSSKKLLLSDSGFYLCAWSVTGGYNYGYTFGSGTRLTVV.

This clonotype was seen a handful of times. The CDR3 DNA follows: TGTGCCAGCAGCGTAGGACCTAGCAAGCTTTACGAGCAGTACTTC. Its protein product is CASSVGPSKLYEQYF. The chain links TRBV9 to TRBJ2-7, with D tentatively TRBD2 (5 bases). The CDR3 covers 15 residues. The V end was cut by 0 bases, the J end by 4 bases, with 14 bases between. Germline-derived CDR1 and CDR2 are SGDLS and YYNGEE.

Of note for this clonotype: A much larger clone lies a single base off, so this may be a read error. The CDR3 nucleotides are TGTGCCAGCAGTTTAGTTGGGACAGGAGCCTACGTGCAGTACTTC. It translates to CASSLVGTGAYVQYF. The chain uses TRBV12-3 or TRBV12-4 and TRBJ2-5; TRBD1 aligns across 8 bases. This CDR3 spans 15 amino acids. The V gene end was trimmed by 1 base and the J gene end by 11 bases; junction bases not matched to a gene: 12.

J is TRBJ1-1 and V is TRBV5-1, with D possibly TRBD1 on 6 matching bases. With 4 bases removed from V and 0 bases from J, the gap between germline ends came to 19 bases. Germline V gene data show CDR1 as SGHRS and CDR2 as YFSETQ. The CDR3 is made up of 17 amino acids. The CDR3 loop is CASSLAGAPGLNTEAFF. The CDR3 coding sequence is TGCGCCAGCAGCCTTGCAGGGGCGCCGGGCCTGAACACTGAAGCTTTCTTT.

The V call is TRBV12-3 or TRBV12-4, the J call TRBJ2-7; no definite D call. Trimming pared 6 bases from V and 2 bases from J, leaving 20 bases between. This CDR3 has 16 amino acids. CDR3 nucleotides: TGTGCCAGCAGCTTCCTTCCCCCGGGTGTAACCTACGAGCAGTACTTC. It codes for CASSFLPPGVTYEQYF.

This clonotype showed up many times. The chain carries TRBV12-3 or TRBV12-4 and TRBJ2-3; no clear D gene. V lost 3 bases to trimming and J lost 6 bases, with 7 bases between them. The CDR3 runs to 12 residues. Written as DNA, the CDR3 is TGTGCCAGCAGTTTCCTGGAGGATACGCAGTATTTT. This codes for CASSFLEDTQYF.